Below are 17 T cell receptor beta chains sequenced from a single sample in a study of OX40 agonist ivuxolimab in advanced cancers. Sequencing was performed with immunoSEQ multiplex PCR; in TCRdb, only in-frame clones are kept and a portion is missing. Here the sample spans 45,000 or so clones, roughly 90% being singletons. Material: CD4+ or CD8+ T cells sorted from blood, obtained in a trial of the OX40 agonist ivuxolimab. These receptors were taken from an adult with an advanced solid tumor such as melanoma, head and neck, liver or kidney cancer.

The chain uses TRBV5-1 and TRBJ2-5; D is unresolved. The J call is uncertain, as TRBJ2-7 better fits the DNA end. In germline, CDR1 is SGHRS, CDR2 YFSETQ. The CDR3 is made up of 12 amino acids. The CDR3 nucleotides read TGCGCCAGCAGCTTTAACGCCTACGAGCAGTACTTC. It codes for CASSFNAYEQYF.

The chain uses TRBV27 and TRBJ2-1; D call uncertain. The germline V and J ends were trimmed by 2 bases and 7 bases, with 6 bases remaining between them. Germline V gene sequence: CDR1 MNHEY, CDR2 SMNVEV (reference sequence). The CDR3 runs 12 residues. The CDR3 coding sequence is TGTGCCAGCAGTTTAAGAGGTAATGAGCAGTTCTTC. It translates to CASSLRGNEQFF.

J is TRBJ2-1 and V is TRBV5-4; D is uncertain. The V end lost 6 bases, the J end lost 4 bases, and 11 bases lay between the germline ends. Germline V CDR1 and CDR2: SGHNT, YYREEE (reference sequence). This CDR3 is 13 amino acids long. CDR3 protein: CASTFGQYNEQFF. The CDR3, as DNA: TGTGCCAGCACCTTTGGGCAGTACAATGAGCAGTTCTTC.

The rearrangement uses TRBV5-1 and TRBJ1-2; D gene ambiguous. CDR3 size: 14 residues. V lost 0 bases and J lost 3, with 9 bases in between. Germline V gives CDR1 SGHRS, CDR2 YFSETQ. In nucleotides, the CDR3 is TGCGCCAGCAGCTTGGCTGTCAGTTACTATGGCTACACCTTC. This encodes CASSLAVSYYGYTF.

The chain has TRBV30 and TRBJ1-2; D ambiguous. Trimming took off 2 bases at V and 7 bases at J, with 11 bases between the two ends. Germline V gene data show CDR1 as GTSNPN and CDR2 as SVGIG (reference sequence). The CDR3 covers 12 residues. The CDR3 loop is CAWSLTGGGYTF. The CDR3 bases are TGTGCCTGGAGTCTGACGGGCGGTGGCTACACCTTC.

This clone was picked up a small number of times. The gene calls are TRBV2 and TRBJ1-1, with unresolved D. This CDR3 has 10 residues. V shed 4 bases and J shed 7 bases, with 4 bases lying between them. The V gene's germline CDR1 is SNHLY and CDR2 FYNNEI. CDR3 bases: TGTGCCAGCAGTGGGGTTGAAGCTTTCTTT. Protein product: CASSGVEAFF.

V and J are TRBV7-9 and TRBJ2-7; D is unresolved. Trimming cost V 5 bases and J 3 bases, with 5 bases left between them. Germline CDR1 is SEHNR and CDR2 is FQNEAQ (reference sequence). The CDR3 totals 11 residues. The CDR3: CASSARYEQYF. For the CDR3, the DNA is TGTGCCAGCAGCGCGCGCTACGAGCAGTACTTC.

The chain joins TRBV7-3 to TRBJ1-1, with D perhaps matching TRBD1 (5 bases). Looked up from germline, CDR1 is SGHTA and CDR2 is FQGTGA. CDR3 length equals 13 residues. V lost 6 bases and J 4 bases, leaving 12 bases between the germline ends. The CDR3 DNA is TGTGCCAGCAGTCTCTCGGGGGGCACTGAAGCTTTCTTT. It translates to CASSLSGGTEAFF.

The V gene is TRBV7-6, the J gene TRBJ2-5; D may correspond to TRBD1 or TRBD2 (5 bases each). The V end lost 6 bases, the J end lost 1 base, and 18 bases lay between the germline ends. CDR1 is SGHVS and CDR2 is FNYEAQ in the germline V gene. CDR3 size: 16 residues. The CDR3 DNA reads TGTGCCAGCAGTCACCGGGACCCGAGGTTCCAAGAGACCCAGTACTTC. This codes for CASSHRDPRFQETQYF.

The rearrangement uses TRBV6-1 and TRBJ1-3; weak D call: TRBD1 (6 bases). This CDR3 has 16 residues. The V gene's germline CDR1 is MNHNS and CDR2 SASEGT. Trimming took 2 bases from V and 2 from J, leaving 13 bases between them. CDR3 loop: CASSEWPAGAGNTIYF. As DNA, the CDR3 is TGTGCCAGCAGTGAATGGCCTGCAGGGGCTGGAAACACCATATATTTT.

This rearrangement joins TRBV15 to TRBJ2-3, with TRBD1 identical over 11 bases. From germline, CDR1 is LNHNV and CDR2 YYDKDF (reference sequence). V dropped 4 bases and J dropped 5; count of bases not matched to a gene: 5. The length of the CDR3 is 15 residues. The CDR3 nucleotides read TGTGCCACCAGCACAGCGGGACAGGGGGGAGATACGCAGTATTTT. It is translated as CATSTAGQGGDTQYF.

This chain links TRBV2 with TRBJ2-1; 10 bases line up with TRBD2. V lost 7 bases and J lost 5; bases outside the gene matches: 14. Germline lookup yields CDR1 SNHLY and CDR2 FYNNEI. The CDR3 extends over 17 amino acids. The DNA of the CDR3 is TGTGCCAGCACCTACTTACCTCTAGCGGGAGACAACAATGAGCAGTTCTTC. Encoded protein: CASTYLPLAGDNNEQFF.

The gene calls are TRBV5-1 and TRBJ1-3; TRBD1 aligns across 8 bases. Germline values: CDR1 SGHRS, CDR2 YFSETQ. CDR3 length: 12 amino acids. J was trimmed by 7 bases and V by 6 bases; bases with no gene match: 3. CDR3 residues: CASTDRVNTIYF. The DNA for the CDR3 is TGCGCCAGCACGGACAGGGTCAACACCATATATTTT.

The chain is built from TRBV13 and TRBJ2-1; D is ambiguous. CDR1 PRHDT and CDR2 FYEKMQ come from the germline V gene (reference sequence). The CDR3 has 15 residues. Trimming cost V 7 bases and J 8 bases, with 21 bases left between them. The CDR3 DNA is TGTGCCAGCACCGGTTCTGGGCAGTTCCCCGATGAGCAGTTCTTC. Encoded protein: CASTGSGQFPDEQFF. Full variable domain (remainder filled in from reference TRBV13 and TRBJ2-1): AAGVIQSPRHLIKEKRETATLKCYPIPRHDTVYWYQQGPGQDPQFLISFYEKMQSDKGSIPDRFSAQQFSDYHSELNMSSLELGDSALYFCASTGSGQFPDEQFFGPGTRLTVL.

DNA of the CDR3: TGTGCCAGCAGCGGGGGGGATTCTAGCACAGATACGCAGTATTTT. Translation gives CASSGGDSSTDTQYF. The V and J genes are TRBV9 and TRBJ2-3; D is perhaps TRBD2 (6 bases). Germline CDR1 and CDR2: SGDLS and YYNGEE. The V gene lost 3 bases and the J gene lost 0 bases, with 11 bases spanning the gap. The CDR3 is made up of 15 amino acids.

V gene TRBV30 combines with J gene TRBJ2-1; D tentatively reads TRBD1 or TRBD2 (5 bases each). The CDR3 runs to 14 residues. Per germline, CDR1 GTSNPN and CDR2 SVGIG (reference sequence). V was cut by 0 bases and J by 4 bases, with 10 bases left in between. The DNA of the CDR3 is TGTGCCTGGAGTGTCGTAGGGGAGTACAATGAGCAGTTCTTC. Residues: CAWSVVGEYNEQFF.

The gene calls are TRBV29-1 and TRBJ1-5; tentatively, D is TRBD1 (5 bases). The CDR3 is 12 amino acids. CDR1 and CDR2 from the germline V gene are SQVTM and ANQGSEA. V was trimmed by 7 bases and J by 0 bases, leaving 7 bases between them. CDR3 residues: CSGGNSNQPQHF. The CDR3 nucleotides read TGCAGCGGGGGGAATAGCAATCAGCCCCAGCATTTT.